This T cell receptor beta chain was found in a study of blood T cell repertoires in COVID-19. Study as a whole: The United States, Italy and Spain supplied acute and convalescent COVID-19 samples. Nucleic acid was either cDNA or gDNA, and it came from T cells, B-cell-depleted T cells, or PBMCs.

In the authors' methods: The assay estimated nucleated cells by amplifying reference gene primers. Profiling relied on immunoSEQ multiplex PCR, and the TCRdb table lists in-frame clones only, not all of them. That table furnishes V, J and clone size, whereas the DNA furnished D and trimming. In the table there are about 110,000 clones, 70% to 90% of which are singletons. The V segment lost 1 base and the J segment 4 bases; nucleotides outside the gene matches: 0. The length of the CDR3 is 14 residues. In germline, CDR1 is SNHLY, CDR2 FYNNEI. The sequenced sample consisted of peripheral blood. This TCR came from a human donor in a cohort sampled during active COVID-19. The V call is TRBV2, the J call TRBJ2-1; 8 positions agree with TRBD1. The CDR3: CASSEGTGYNEQFF. The CDR3, as DNA: TGTGCCAGCAGTGAAGGGACAGGGTACAATGAGCAGTTCTTC.